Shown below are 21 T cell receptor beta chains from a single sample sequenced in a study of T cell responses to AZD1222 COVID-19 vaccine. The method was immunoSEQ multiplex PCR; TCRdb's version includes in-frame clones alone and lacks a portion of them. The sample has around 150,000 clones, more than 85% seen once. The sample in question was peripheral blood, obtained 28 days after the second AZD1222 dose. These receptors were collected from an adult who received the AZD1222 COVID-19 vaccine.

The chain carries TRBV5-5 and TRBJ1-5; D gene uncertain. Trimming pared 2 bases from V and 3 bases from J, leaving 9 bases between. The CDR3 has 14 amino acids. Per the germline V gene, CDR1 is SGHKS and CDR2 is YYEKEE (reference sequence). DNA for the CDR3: TGTGCCAGCAGCTTCGCGGCAGACAATCAGCCCCAGCATTTT. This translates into CASSFAADNQPQHF. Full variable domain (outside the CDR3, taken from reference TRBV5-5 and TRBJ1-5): DAGVTQSPTHLIKTRGQQVTLRCSPISGHKSVSWYQQVLGQGPQFIFQYYEKEERGRGNFPDRFSARQFPNYSSELNVNALLLGDSALYLCASSFAADNQPQHFGDGTRLSIL.

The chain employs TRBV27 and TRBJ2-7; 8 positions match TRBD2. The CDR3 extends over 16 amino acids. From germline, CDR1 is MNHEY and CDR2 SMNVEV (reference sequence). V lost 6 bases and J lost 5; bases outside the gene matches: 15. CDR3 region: CASRSKGSGRINEQYF. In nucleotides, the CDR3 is TGTGCCAGCAGGTCCAAGGGGAGCGGGAGAATAAACGAGCAGTACTTC.

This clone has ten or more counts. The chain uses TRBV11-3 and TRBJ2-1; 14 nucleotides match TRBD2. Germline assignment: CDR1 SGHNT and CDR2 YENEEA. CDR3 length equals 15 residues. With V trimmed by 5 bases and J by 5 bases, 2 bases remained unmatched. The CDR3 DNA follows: TGTGCCAGCAGCCCGGGACTAGCGGGAGACAATGAGCAGTTCTTC. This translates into CASSPGLAGDNEQFF.

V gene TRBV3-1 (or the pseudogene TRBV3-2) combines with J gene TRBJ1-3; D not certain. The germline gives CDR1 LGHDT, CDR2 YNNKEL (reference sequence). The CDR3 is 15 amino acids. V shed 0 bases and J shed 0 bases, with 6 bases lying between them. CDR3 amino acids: CASSQDLGSGNTIYF. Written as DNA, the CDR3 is TGTGCCAGCAGCCAAGACCTCGGCTCTGGAAACACCATATATTTT.

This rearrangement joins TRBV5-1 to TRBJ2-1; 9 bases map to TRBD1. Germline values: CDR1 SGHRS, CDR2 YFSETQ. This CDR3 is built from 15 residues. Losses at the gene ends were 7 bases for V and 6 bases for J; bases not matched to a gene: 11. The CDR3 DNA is TGCGCCAGCTCCGCCTGGGGACAGGGCTTCAATGAGCAGTTCTTC. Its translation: CASSAWGQGFNEQFF.

The CDR3 sequence: CASSHRDRSLGYTF. The CDR3 bases are TGTGCCAGCAGCCACCGGGACAGGTCCCTTGGCTACACCTTC. The chain carries TRBV5-6 and TRBJ1-2, with 8 positions matching TRBD1. Germline CDR1 reads SGHDT; CDR2 reads YYEEEE. The length of the CDR3 is 14 residues. The V segment lost 4 bases and the J segment 7 bases; nucleotides outside the gene matches: 9. The whole variable domain, filled in from reference TRBV5-6 and TRBJ1-2, reads DAGVTQSPTHLIKTRGQQVTLRCSPKSGHDTVSWYQQALGQGPQFIFQYYEEEERQRGNFPDRFSGHQFPNYSSELNVNALLLGDSALYLCASSHRDRSLGYTFGSGTRLTVV.

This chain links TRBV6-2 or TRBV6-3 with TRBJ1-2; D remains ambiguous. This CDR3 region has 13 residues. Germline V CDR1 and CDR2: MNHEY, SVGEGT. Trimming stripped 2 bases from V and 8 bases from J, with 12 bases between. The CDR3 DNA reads TGTGCCAGCAGTTACCCCGCGGGAGGCGGCTACACCTTC. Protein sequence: CASSYPAGGGYTF.

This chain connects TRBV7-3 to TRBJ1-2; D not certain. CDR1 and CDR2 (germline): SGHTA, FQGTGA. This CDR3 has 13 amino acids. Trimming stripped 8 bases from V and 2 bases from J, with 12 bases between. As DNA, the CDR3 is TGTGCCAGCGCGGAGGATCCAAACTATGGCTACACCTTC. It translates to CASAEDPNYGYTF.

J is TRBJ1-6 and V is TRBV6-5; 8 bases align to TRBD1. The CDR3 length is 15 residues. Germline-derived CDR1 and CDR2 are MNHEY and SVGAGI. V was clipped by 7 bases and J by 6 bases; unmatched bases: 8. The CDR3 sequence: CASKPTGDGNSPLHF. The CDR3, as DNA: TGTGCCAGCAAGCCGACAGGGGACGGTAATTCACCCCTCCACTTT.

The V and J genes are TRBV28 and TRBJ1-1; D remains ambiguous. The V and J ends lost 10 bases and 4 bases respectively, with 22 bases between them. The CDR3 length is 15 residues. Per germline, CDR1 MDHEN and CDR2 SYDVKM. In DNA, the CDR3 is TGTGCCACCCAACCCTCCACCTCTATAAGCACTGAAGCTTTCTTT. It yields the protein CATQPSTSISTEAFF.

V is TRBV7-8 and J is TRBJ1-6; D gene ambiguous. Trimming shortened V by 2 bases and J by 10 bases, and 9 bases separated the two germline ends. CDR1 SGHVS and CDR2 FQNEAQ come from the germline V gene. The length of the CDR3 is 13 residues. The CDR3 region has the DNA TGTGCCAGCAGCTTAAGGTTGAGGTCACCCCTCCACTTT. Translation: CASSLRLRSPLHF.

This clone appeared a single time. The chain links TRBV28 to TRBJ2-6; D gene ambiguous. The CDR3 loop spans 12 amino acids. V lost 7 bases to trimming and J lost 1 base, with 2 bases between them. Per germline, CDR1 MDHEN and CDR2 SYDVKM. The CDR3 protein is CASKSGANVLTF. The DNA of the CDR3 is TGTGCCAGCAAATCTGGGGCCAACGTCCTGACTTTC.

The CDR3 DNA reads TGTGCCAGCACCCCTTCGAGGGGGATATGGGCAGATACGCAGTATTTT. Its translation: CASTPSRGIWADTQYF. The chain couples TRBV28 to TRBJ2-3, with a weak D call TRBD1 (6 bases). Germline V gene lookup returns CDR1 MDHEN and CDR2 SYDVKM. Trimming took off 7 bases at V and 4 bases at J, with 21 bases between the two ends. There are 16 residues in the CDR3.

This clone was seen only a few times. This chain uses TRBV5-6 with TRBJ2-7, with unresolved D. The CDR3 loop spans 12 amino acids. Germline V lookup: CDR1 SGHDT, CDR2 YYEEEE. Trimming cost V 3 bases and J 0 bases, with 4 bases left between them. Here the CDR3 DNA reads TGTGCCAGCAGCTCCAGCTCCTACGAGCAGTACTTC. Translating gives CASSSSSYEQYF.

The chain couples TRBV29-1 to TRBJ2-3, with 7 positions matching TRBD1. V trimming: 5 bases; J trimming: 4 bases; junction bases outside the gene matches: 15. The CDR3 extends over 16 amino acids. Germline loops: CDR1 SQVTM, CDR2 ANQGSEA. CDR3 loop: CSVQGPADRESDTQYF. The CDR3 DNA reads TGCAGCGTTCAAGGCCCGGCCGACAGGGAGTCAGATACGCAGTATTTT.

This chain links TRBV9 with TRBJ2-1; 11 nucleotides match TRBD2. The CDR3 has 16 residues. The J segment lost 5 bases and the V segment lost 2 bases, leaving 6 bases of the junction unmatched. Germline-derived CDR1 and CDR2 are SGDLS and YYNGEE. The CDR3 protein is CASSVPGTSGNNEQFF. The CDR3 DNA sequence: TGTGCCAGCAGCGTTCCCGGGACTAGCGGAAACAATGAGCAGTTCTTC.

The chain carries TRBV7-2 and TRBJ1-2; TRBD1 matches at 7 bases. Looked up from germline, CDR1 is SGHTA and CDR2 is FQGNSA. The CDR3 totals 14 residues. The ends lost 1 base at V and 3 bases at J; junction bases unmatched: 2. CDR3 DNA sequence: TGTGCCAGCAGCTTAGGCAGGGGGGACTATGGCTACACCTTC. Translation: CASSLGRGDYGYTF.

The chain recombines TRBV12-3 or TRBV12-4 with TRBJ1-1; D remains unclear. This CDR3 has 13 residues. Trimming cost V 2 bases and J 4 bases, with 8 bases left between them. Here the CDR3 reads CASSLRAFTEAFF. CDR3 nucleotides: TGTGCCAGCAGTTTAAGGGCTTTCACTGAAGCTTTCTTT.

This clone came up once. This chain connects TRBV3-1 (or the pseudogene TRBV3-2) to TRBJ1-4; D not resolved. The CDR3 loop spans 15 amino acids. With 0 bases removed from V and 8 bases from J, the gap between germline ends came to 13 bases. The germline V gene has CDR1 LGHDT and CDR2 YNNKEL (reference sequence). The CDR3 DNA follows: TGTGCCAGCAGCCAAGATCGAGCCGATTTAGAAAAACTGTTTTTT. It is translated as CASSQDRADLEKLFF.

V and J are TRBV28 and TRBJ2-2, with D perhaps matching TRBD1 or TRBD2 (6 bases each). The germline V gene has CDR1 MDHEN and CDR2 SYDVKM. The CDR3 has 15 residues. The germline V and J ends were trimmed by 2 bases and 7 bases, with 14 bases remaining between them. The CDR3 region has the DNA TGTGCCAGCAGTTTAATTAGGGGGGCAGTCGGGGAGCTGTTTTTT. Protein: CASSLIRGAVGELFF.

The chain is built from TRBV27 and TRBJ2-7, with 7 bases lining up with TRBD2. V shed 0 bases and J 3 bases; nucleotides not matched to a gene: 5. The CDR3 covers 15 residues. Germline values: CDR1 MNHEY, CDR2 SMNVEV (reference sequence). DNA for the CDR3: TGTGCCAGCAGTTTATCGGGGGGAGGGTTCTACGAGCAGTACTTC. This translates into CASSLSGGGFYEQYF.